The 23 T cell receptor beta chains below all came from one sample that was sequenced in a study of glioma-infiltrating T cells. Amplification of TCR alpha and beta CDR3 regions from RNA used iRepertoire nested multiplex PCR. TCRdb redid the calling of the multiplex PCR reads with MiXCR, one entry per CDR3 protein. The sample lists a few hundred thousand distinct CDR3 sequences, roughly two fifths occurring once. Material: glioma tissue, nonneoplastic brain tissue, or PBMCs (not recorded which). The receptors shown here come from a human donor with low-grade glioma or glioblastoma, undergoing nonglioma brain surgery, or in good health (not recorded which).

V gene TRBV4-1 combines with J gene TRBJ2-3; tentative D call: TRBD2 (6 bases). V was pared by 3 bases and J by 6 bases, with 13 bases between. Looked up from germline, CDR1 is MGHRA and CDR2 is YSYEKL. CDR3 length: 14 amino acids. CDR3 coding DNA: TGCGCCAGCAGCCATTACGGGAGCCAGGATACGCAGTATTTT. It encodes CASSHYGSQDTQYF.

The sample holds a few counts of this clonotype. CDR3: CASRAGMNNEQFF. In DNA, the CDR3 is TGTGCCAGCAGGGCAGGGATGAACAATGAGCAGTTCTTC. The chain couples TRBV2 to TRBJ2-1, with D possibly being TRBD1 (5 bases). From germline, CDR1 is SNHLY and CDR2 FYNNEI. The CDR3 spans 13 residues. The V end was cut by 6 bases, the J end by 5 bases, with 11 bases between.

This sequence joins TRBV7-2 and TRBJ2-7, with a tentative D call TRBD1 (6 bases). Germline lookup yields CDR1 SGHTA and CDR2 FQGNSA. CDR3 length: 15 residues. The V and J ends lost 2 bases and 4 bases respectively, with 15 bases between them. This CDR3 reads CASSLSWWTDYEQYF. The CDR3 DNA is TGTGCCAGCAGCTTAAGCTGGTGGACAGATTACGAGCAGTACTTC. Based on the CDR3 plus reference TRBV7-2 and TRBJ2-7, the full variable domain is GAGVSQSPSNKVTEKGKDVELRCDPISGHTALYWYRQSLGQGLEFLIYFQGNSAPDKSGLPSDRFSAERTGGSVSTLTIQRTQQEDSAVYLCASSLSWWTDYEQYFGPGTRLTVT.

This clonotype was recorded many times. This chain links TRBV20-1 with TRBJ2-5; weak D call: TRBD2 (5 bases). The CDR3 extends over 12 amino acids. V lost 6 bases and J lost 5, with 13 bases in between. The germline gives CDR1 DFQATT, CDR2 SNEGSKA (reference sequence). The CDR3 loop is CSASARDETQYF. The CDR3 DNA reads as TGCAGTGCCAGCGCCCGGGATGAGACCCAGTACTTC.

Remarks on this clonotype: A junction end diverges from the germline sequence, so it may reflect a read error. This CDR3 is CASSFSSGDTDAQYF. For the CDR3, the DNA is TGTGCCAGCAGTTTCTCTAGCGGGGACACAGATGCGCAGTATTTT. The gene calls are TRBV28 and TRBJ2-3; 9 bases are shared with TRBD2. This CDR3 region has 15 residues. Per the germline V gene, CDR1 is MDHEN and CDR2 is SYDVKM.

The gene calls are TRBV7-9 and TRBJ2-7; no firm D call. Germline V gives CDR1 SEHNR, CDR2 FQNEAQ (reference sequence). The CDR3 loop spans 15 amino acids. V gave up 4 bases and J gave up 7 bases, with 20 bases separating them. The chain's CDR3 is CASSYQGPFYNEQYF. In DNA form, the CDR3 reads TGTGCCAGCAGCTACCAAGGTCCCTTTTACAATGAGCAGTACTTC.

This clonotype was counted only a few times. The rearrangement uses TRBV7-2 and TRBJ1-5; D remains ambiguous. The CDR3 runs to 15 residues. Per the germline V gene, CDR1 is SGHTA and CDR2 is FQGNSA. V was trimmed by 1 base and J by 11 bases, leaving 18 bases between them. CDR3 protein: CASSLGSTSPEAQHF. For the CDR3, the DNA is TGTGCCAGCAGCTTAGGATCCACAAGCCCAGAGGCCCAGCATTTT.

The chain combines TRBV5-6 with TRBJ1-5; D gene uncertain. V dropped 0 bases and J dropped 5 bases, with 6 bases sitting between them. The CDR3 extends over 13 amino acids. Germline V gene sequence: CDR1 SGHDT, CDR2 YYEEEE. CDR3 nucleotide sequence: TGTGCCAGCAGCTTGGGCCCCGATCAGCCCCAGCATTTT. This sequence encodes CASSLGPDQPQHF. The whole variable domain, remainder taken from reference TRBV5-6 and TRBJ1-5, is DAGVTQSPTHLIKTRGQQVTLRCSPKSGHDTVSWYQQALGQGPQFIFQYYEEEERQRGNFPDRFSGHQFPNYSSELNVNALLLGDSALYLCASSLGPDQPQHFGDGTRLSIL.

The genes are TRBV27 and TRBJ1-2; D uncertain. V was cut by 6 bases and J by 2 bases, with 13 bases left in between. The CDR3 consists of 14 residues. Germline V CDR1 and CDR2: MNHEY, SMNVEV (reference sequence). The CDR3 coding sequence is TGTGCCAGCAGCCCCCGTAGAGACAACTATGGCTACACCTTC. The encoded protein is CASSPRRDNYGYTF.

This clonotype has just one count. This chain joins TRBV28 and TRBJ1-1; 8 positions agree with TRBD1. Germline CDR1 and CDR2: MDHEN and SYDVKM. V lost 6 bases, J lost 2 bases, and 8 bases stayed unmatched. There are 15 residues in the CDR3. CDR3 bases: TGTGCCAGCAGCCATCCGACAGGGGTTAACACTGAAGCTTTCTTT. Its protein is CASSHPTGVNTEAFF.

The table lists this clonotype with a few counts. The chain links TRBV3-1 to TRBJ2-3; unclear D gene. Germline V gives CDR1 LGHDT, CDR2 YNNKEL (reference sequence). CDR3 length: 9 amino acids. V was trimmed by 1 base and J by 14 bases, leaving 4 bases between them. The CDR3 here is CASSQGLYF. The CDR3 coding sequence is TGTGCCAGCAGCCAAGGGTTGTATTTT.

As for this clonotype: Its ends do not fully match the called genes, so a read error is possible. The chain recombines TRBV4-1 with TRBJ1-2, with D tentatively TRBD1 (5 bases). CDR1 and CDR2 (germline): MGHRA, YSYEKL. The CDR3 is 15 residues long. The CDR3 nucleotides are TGCGCCAGCAGCCAAGATCGGCGACAGCTCTATGGCTACACATTC. As protein: CASSQDRRQLYGYTF.

This chain links TRBV2 with TRBJ2-5, with D perhaps TRBD1 (5 bases). Trimming cost V 11 bases and J 1 base, with 17 bases left between them. Per the germline V gene, CDR1 is SNHLY and CDR2 is FYNNEI. This CDR3 region has 14 residues. CDR3 amino acids: CAGRRPGPQETQYF. CDR3 coding DNA: TGTGCCGGACGACGTCCAGGGCCCCAAGAGACCCAGTACTTC.

This clonotype has a count of ten or more. This sequence joins TRBV28 and TRBJ2-3; 10 positions match TRBD2. Unmatched junction bases numbered 7, after V lost 5 bases and J lost 2 bases. Germline-derived CDR1 and CDR2 are MDHEN and SYDVKM. The CDR3 has 16 amino acids. The CDR3 DNA reads TGTGCCAGCAGTGCTCCTACTAGCGGGGACACAGATACGCAGTATTTT. The encoded protein is CASSAPTSGDTDTQYF.

Worth noting for this clonotype: A single base separates this from a much larger clone, so it may be a read error. The chain is built from TRBV20-1 and TRBJ1-6; the D is unclear. Trimming shortened V by 2 bases and J by 8 bases, and 16 bases separated the two germline ends. This CDR3 is built from 15 residues. From germline, CDR1 is DFQATT and CDR2 SNEGSKA (reference sequence). The CDR3 DNA follows: TGCAGTGCTAGAAAGGGCAGTGGGATTTATTCACCCCTCCACTTT. This codes for CSARKGSGIYSPLHF.

This clonotype has at least ten counts. The chain recombines TRBV15 with TRBJ2-7, with 7 positions matching TRBD2. This CDR3 comprises 16 residues. After removal of 0 bases from V and 5 bases from J, the junction contained 10 bases not matched to a gene. Germline loops: CDR1 LNHNV, CDR2 YYDKDF (reference sequence). CDR3 loop: CATSRDPGGSVDEQYF. CDR3 DNA: TGTGCCACCAGCAGAGATCCGGGAGGTTCTGTCGACGAGCAGTACTTC. Looking up the rest from reference TRBV15 and TRBJ2-7 gives the full variable domain: DAMVIQNPRYQVTQFGKPVTLSCSQTLNHNVMYWYQQKSSQAPKLLFHYYDKDFNNEADTPDNFQSRRPNTSFCFLDIRSPGLGDTAMYLCATSRDPGGSVDEQYFGPGTRLTVT.

This clonotype has just one count. The rearrangement uses TRBV3-1 and TRBJ2-7; 9 positions agree with TRBD1. Germline V lookup: CDR1 LGHDT, CDR2 YNNKEL (reference sequence). V gave up 1 base and J gave up 7 bases; unmatched junction bases: 2. The CDR3 spans 13 residues. CDR3 sequence reads: CASSQVDRGEQYF. The CDR3 DNA reads as TGTGCCAGCAGCCAAGTCGACAGGGGGGAGCAGTACTTC.

On this clonotype: A much more abundant neighbour one base away suggests this may be a read error. The chain is built from TRBV6-1 and TRBJ2-1; weak D call: TRBD2 (6 bases). The CDR3 contains 14 residues. Germline V gene sequence: CDR1 MNHNS, CDR2 SASEGT. Trimming pared 5 bases from V and 4 bases from J, leaving 12 bases between. CDR3 sequence (DNA): TGTGCCAGCAGTCTGGGACTTCGGTACAATGAGCAGTTCTTC. It codes for CASSLGLRYNEQFF.

The sample holds many counts of this clonotype. The gene calls are TRBV27 and TRBJ1-2; D is undetermined. The ends were cut back, 4 bases at V and 5 bases at J, with 11 bases in the middle. The CDR3 is 13 amino acids. CDR1 and CDR2 (germline): MNHEY, SMNVEV (reference sequence). For the CDR3, the DNA is TGTGCCAGCAGTTCGGGTTTTGGATATGGCTACACCTTC. Its translation: CASSSGFGYGYTF.

V gene TRBV29-1 combines with J gene TRBJ1-2, with TRBD1 matching over 7 bases. CDR3 length: 15 amino acids. V lost 4 bases to trimming and J lost 0 bases; unmatched junction nucleotides: 8. Germline loops: CDR1 SQVTM, CDR2 ANQGSEA. The CDR3 DNA is TGCAGCGTTGGTAGGGGGCGGACAACTAACTATGGCTACACCTTC. Translated: CSVGRGRTTNYGYTF. Full variable domain (missing parts from reference TRBV29-1 and TRBJ1-2): SAVISQKPSRDICQRGTSLTIQCQVDSQVTMMFWYRQQPGQSLTLIATANQGSEATYESGFVIDKFPISRPNLTFSTLTVSNMSPEDSSIYLCSVGRGRTTNYGYTFGSGTRLTVV.

This clonotype has a count of ten or more. This chain joins TRBV27 and TRBJ2-6; no clear D. Germline V gives CDR1 MNHEY, CDR2 SMNVEV (reference sequence). The CDR3 contains 13 residues. Trimming removed 8 bases at V and 2 bases at J, with 7 bases between. The CDR3 here is CASGRAGANVLTF. CDR3 nucleotide sequence: TGTGCCAGCGGGCGTGCTGGGGCCAACGTCCTGACTTTC.

A word on this clonotype: One base away lies a much larger clone, so this may be a sequencing read error. The J gene is TRBJ2-3, the V gene TRBV4-2, with no clear D. Germline-derived CDR1 and CDR2 are LGHNA and YNFKEQ. The germline V and J ends were trimmed by 4 bases and 9 bases, with 11 bases remaining between them. This CDR3 has 12 residues. DNA for the CDR3: TGTGCCAGCAGCCCCCCTCCGGAAACGCAGTATTTT. Residues: CASSPPPETQYF.

Regarding this clonotype: One end of the junction varies from germline; a read error may be responsible. The rearrangement uses TRBV4-1 and TRBJ2-1, with 13 bases identical to TRBD2. Germline V gene lookup returns CDR1 MGHRA and CDR2 YSYEKL. This CDR3 region has 16 residues. CDR3 nucleotide sequence: TGCGCCAACAGCCAACTAGCGGGAGGGCCGGGGAATGAGCAGTTCTTC. Translated: CANSQLAGGPGNEQFF.